Listed here are 4 T cell receptor beta chains from one sample, sequenced in a study of cytomegalovirus exposure and HLA in healthy donors. Repertoires were generated with immunoSEQ multiplex PCR, while TCRdb's copy carries only in-frame clones and drops some. The sample lists about 60,000 clones, under 95% seen once, with approximately 1% in the top ten. Specimen: PBMCs. These receptors all come from a man aged 18 to 30 in good health and CMV-seronegative.

The J gene is TRBJ2-1, the V gene TRBV5-6, with 13 bases lining up with TRBD2. This CDR3 has 16 residues. CDR1 is SGHDT, CDR2 YYEEEE, per germline. V shed 3 bases, J shed 9 bases, and the junction held 9 bases outside the gene matches. CDR3 sequence (DNA): TGTGCCAGCAGCTCCACCGGACTAGCGGGAGTTAGTGAGCAGTTCTTC. Amino acids: CASSSTGLAGVSEQFF. The full variable domain, rest sourced from reference TRBV5-6 and TRBJ2-1, is DAGVTQSPTHLIKTRGQQVTLRCSPKSGHDTVSWYQQALGQGPQFIFQYYEEEERQRGNFPDRFSGHQFPNYSSELNVNALLLGDSALYLCASSSTGLAGVSEQFFGPGTRLTVL.

The rearrangement joins TRBV19 to TRBJ1-2; unclear D gene. The CDR3 totals 13 residues. Trimming took off 3 bases at V and 5 bases at J, with 10 bases between the two ends. CDR1 and CDR2 from the germline V gene are LNHDA and SQIVND (reference sequence). Written as DNA, the CDR3 is TGTGCCAGTAGTATCTGGAGCAGTTATGGCTACACCTTC. It translates to CASSIWSSYGYTF.

This clone was found once. V gene TRBV5-6 combines with J gene TRBJ2-7; 10 nucleotides agree with TRBD1. With V trimmed by 4 bases and J by 2 bases, 6 bases remained unmatched. Germline V gene lookup returns CDR1 SGHDT and CDR2 YYEEEE. The CDR3 contains 15 residues. The CDR3 nucleotides are TGTGCCAGCAGCCAGGACAGGGGGTTCACCTACGAGCAGTACTTC. Amino acid sequence: CASSQDRGFTYEQYF. Variable domain in full (rest from reference TRBV5-6 and TRBJ2-7): DAGVTQSPTHLIKTRGQQVTLRCSPKSGHDTVSWYQQALGQGPQFIFQYYEEEERQRGNFPDRFSGHQFPNYSSELNVNALLLGDSALYLCASSQDRGFTYEQYFGPGTRLTVT.

V is TRBV18 and J is TRBJ2-3; TRBD2 matches 10 bases. CDR3 length equals 16 residues. Germline trimming cut 3 bases from V and 2 bases from J; bases unmatched to any gene: 5. The germline CDR1 and CDR2 sequences are KGHSH and LQKENI. CDR3 coding DNA: TGTGCCAGCTCACCGGGACTAGCGTCCTACACAGATACGCAGTATTTT. Protein sequence: CASSPGLASYTDTQYF.